This TCR beta chain comes out of a study of cytomegalovirus exposure and HLA in healthy donors. Study-level findings and limits: In the roughly 130 validation repertoires, a later analysis found that first-cohort TCR clusters tended to co-occur. Investigators reported around 150 TCR beta chains as tied to cytomegalovirus. In vitro checks showed that a few CMV-associated chains really do target CMV antigens.

Comment on this clone: What it binds is unknown.

V shed 8 bases and J 0 bases; nucleotides not matched to a gene: 20. CDR3 size: 19 residues. The V gene's germline CDR1 is MGHRA and CDR2 YSYEKL. Only in-frame clones appear in the TCRdb table, and some are missing; sequencing was by immunoSEQ multiplex PCR. This table holds hundreds of thousands of clones, 86% found once. Donors came from a validation cohort of over a hundred subjects, distinct from the first 666-subject cohort. The chain carries TRBV4-1 and TRBJ2-3; 7 nucleotides match TRBD2. The material sequenced was PBMCs. This receptor was taken from a woman aged 18-35 years in good health and CMV-seronegative. The CDR3 sequence is CASSQGAGPASGSTDTQYF. The CDR3 coding sequence is TGCGCCAGCTCCCAGGGAGCGGGGCCGGCAAGCGGGAGCACAGATACGCAGTATTTT.